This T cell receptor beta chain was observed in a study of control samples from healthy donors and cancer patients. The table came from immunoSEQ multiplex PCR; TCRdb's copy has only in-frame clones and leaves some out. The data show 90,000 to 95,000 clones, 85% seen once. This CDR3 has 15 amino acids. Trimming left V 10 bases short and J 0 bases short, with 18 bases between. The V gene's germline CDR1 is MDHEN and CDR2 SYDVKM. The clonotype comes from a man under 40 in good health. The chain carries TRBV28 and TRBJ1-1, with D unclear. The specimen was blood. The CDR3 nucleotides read TGTGCCACAACTGGACCAAGCTTCATGAACACTGAAGCTTTCTTT. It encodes CATTGPSFMNTEAFF. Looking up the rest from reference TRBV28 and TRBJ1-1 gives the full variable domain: DVKVTQSSRYLVKRTGEKVFLECVQDMDHENMFWYRQDPGLGLRLIYFSYDVKMKEKGDIPEGYSVSREKKERFSLILESASTNQTSMYLCATTGPSFMNTEAFFGQGTRLTVV.